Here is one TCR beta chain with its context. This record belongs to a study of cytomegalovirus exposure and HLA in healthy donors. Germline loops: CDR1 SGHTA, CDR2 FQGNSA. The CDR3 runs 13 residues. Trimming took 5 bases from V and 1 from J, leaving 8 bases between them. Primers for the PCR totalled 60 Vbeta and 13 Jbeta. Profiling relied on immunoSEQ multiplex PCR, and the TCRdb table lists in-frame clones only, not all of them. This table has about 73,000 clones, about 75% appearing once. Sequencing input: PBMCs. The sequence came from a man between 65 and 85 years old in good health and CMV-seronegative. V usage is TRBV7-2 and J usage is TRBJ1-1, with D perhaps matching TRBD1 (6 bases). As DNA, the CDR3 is TGTGCCAGCAGCCTACAGGGGAACACTGAAGCTTTCTTT. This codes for CASSLQGNTEAFF.